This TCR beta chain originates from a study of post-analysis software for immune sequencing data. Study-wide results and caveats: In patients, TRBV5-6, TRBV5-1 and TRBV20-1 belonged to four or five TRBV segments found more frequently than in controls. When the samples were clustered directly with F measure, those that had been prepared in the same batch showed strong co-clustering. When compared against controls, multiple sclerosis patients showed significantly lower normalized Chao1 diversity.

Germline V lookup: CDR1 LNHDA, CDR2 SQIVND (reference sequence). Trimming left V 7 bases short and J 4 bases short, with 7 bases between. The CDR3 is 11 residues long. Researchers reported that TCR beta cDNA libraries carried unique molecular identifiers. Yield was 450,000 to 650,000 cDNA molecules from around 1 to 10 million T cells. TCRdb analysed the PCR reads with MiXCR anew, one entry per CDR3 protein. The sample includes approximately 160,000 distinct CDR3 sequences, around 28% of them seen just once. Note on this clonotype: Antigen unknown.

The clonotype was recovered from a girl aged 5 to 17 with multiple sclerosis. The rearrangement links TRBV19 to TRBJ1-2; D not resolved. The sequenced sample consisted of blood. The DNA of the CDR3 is TGTGCCAGTAATCCAGGCTATGGCTACACCTTC. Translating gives CASNPGYGYTF. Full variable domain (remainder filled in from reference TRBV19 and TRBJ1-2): DGGITQSPKYLFRKEGQNVTLSCEQNLNHDAMYWYRQDPGQGLRLIYYSQIVNDFQKGDIAEGYSVSREKKESFPLTVTSAQKNPTAFYLCASNPGYGYTFGSGTRLTVV.